Below are 19 T cell receptor beta chains sequenced from a single sample in a study of blood T cell repertoires in COVID-19. The assay was immunoSEQ multiplex PCR, and TCRdb's table has in-frame clones only and misses some. The data contain approximately 70,000 clones, around four fifths of them seen just once; the ten biggest clones take up just under 10%. Sequences were obtained from peripheral blood. The source is a woman between 45 and 60 years old with acute or convalescent COVID-19.

The chain links TRBV7-3 to TRBJ2-1; D may be TRBD2 (6 bases). The length of the CDR3 is 15 residues. Germline V lookup: CDR1 SGHTA, CDR2 FQGTGA. Trimming removed 2 bases at V and 0 bases at J, with 8 bases between. The CDR3 is CASSLGRPSYNEQFF. CDR3 in DNA: TGTGCCAGCAGCTTAGGGAGGCCCTCCTACAATGAGCAGTTCTTC.

V is TRBV7-2 and J is TRBJ2-1, with D possibly TRBD2 on 6 matching bases. This CDR3 is built from 14 residues. V gave up 5 bases and J gave up 10 bases, with 18 bases separating them. The germline V gene encodes CDR1 SGHTA and CDR2 FQGNSA. The CDR3 here is CASSRATRVGEQFF. The CDR3 DNA is TGTGCCAGCAGCCGGGCGACTAGGGTCGGGGAGCAGTTCTTC.

V and J are TRBV7-2 and TRBJ1-1; the D gene is possibly TRBD1 (5 bases). This CDR3 has 14 residues. Trimming removed 5 bases from V and 6 bases from J, with 16 bases in between. Per the germline V gene, CDR1 is SGHTA and CDR2 is FQGNSA. CDR3 region: CASSRRGAGAEAFF. CDR3 bases: TGTGCCAGCAGCCGCAGAGGGGCGGGGGCTGAAGCTTTCTTT.

This clone came up many times. V usage is TRBV10-3 and J usage is TRBJ2-7; 8 nucleotides align to TRBD1. CDR1 ENHRY and CDR2 SYGVKD come from the germline V gene. This CDR3 has 13 residues. Trimming took 9 bases from V and 6 from J; bases not matched to a gene: 10. The CDR3, as DNA: TGTGCCATGGCGACAGGGGTGCCGGGCGAGCAGTACTTC. Translated: CAMATGVPGEQYF.

The chain combines TRBV19 with TRBJ2-3; TRBD2 matches 10 bases. The length of the CDR3 is 17 residues. Germline CDR1 LNHDA, CDR2 SQIVND (reference sequence). After removal of 3 bases from V and 0 bases from J, the junction contained 6 bases not matched to a gene. DNA for the CDR3: TGTGCCAGTAGTATCTGGACTAGCGGAATTAGCACAGATACGCAGTATTTT. As protein: CASSIWTSGISTDTQYF. Filled out from reference TRBV19 and TRBJ2-3, the complete variable domain reads DGGITQSPKYLFRKEGQNVTLSCEQNLNHDAMYWYRQDPGQGLRLIYYSQIVNDFQKGDIAEGYSVSREKKESFPLTVTSAQKNPTAFYLCASSIWTSGISTDTQYFGPGTRLTVL.

J is TRBJ2-1 and V is TRBV24-1; 8 nucleotides line up with TRBD2. CDR3 size: 18 residues. J lost 0 bases, V lost 5 bases, and 11 bases had no gene match. Germline V gene sequence: CDR1 KGHDR, CDR2 SFDVKD. CDR3 sequence (DNA): TGTGCCACCAGTGGGCAGACAGGCGGGGGGAGCTCCTACAATGAGCAGTTCTTC. It encodes CATSGQTGGGSSYNEQFF.

This clone was recorded a few times. The chain has TRBV27 and TRBJ1-1, with 7 bases lining up with TRBD1. Germline V gene lookup returns CDR1 MNHEY and CDR2 SMNVEV (reference sequence). The trim removed 4 bases at V and 3 bases at J, leaving 8 bases unmatched. This CDR3 comprises 15 residues. CDR3 sequence reads: CASSSPTGADTEAFF. The CDR3 bases are TGTGCCAGCAGTTCCCCCACAGGGGCGGACACTGAAGCTTTCTTT.

The V call is TRBV7-8, the J call TRBJ1-2, with TRBD1 as a possible D gene (6 bases). The CDR3 runs to 14 residues. Germline V gene lookup returns CDR1 SGHVS and CDR2 FQNEAQ. V shed 4 bases and J shed 5 bases, with 14 bases lying between them. The CDR3 DNA follows: TGTGCCAGCAGCTCAGAACAGGGTTATTATGGCTACACCTTC. Its protein is CASSSEQGYYGYTF.

The chain links TRBV19 to TRBJ1-1; D may be TRBD1 (6 bases). V lost 4 bases to trimming and J lost 4 bases, with 19 bases between them. The CDR3 extends over 16 amino acids. Germline V gene lookup returns CDR1 LNHDA and CDR2 SQIVND (reference sequence). In nucleotides, the CDR3 is TGTGCCAGTAGTAAACGGGACAATTCCCTGAGCACTGAAGCTTTCTTT. This translates into CASSKRDNSLSTEAFF.

This chain uses TRBV7-3 with TRBJ1-1; a possible D gene is TRBD1 (5 bases). The CDR3 is made up of 14 amino acids. Germline V gene lookup returns CDR1 SGHTA and CDR2 FQGTGA. Trimming removed 2 bases from V and 1 base from J, with 8 bases in between. CDR3 residues: CASSLQGSNTEAFF. CDR3 nucleotides: TGTGCCAGCAGCTTACAGGGATCGAACACTGAAGCTTTCTTT.

The chain joins TRBV29-1 to TRBJ2-1; 8 bases are a match to TRBD2. The germline CDR1 and CDR2 sequences are SQVTM and ANQGSEA. V dropped 7 bases and J dropped 2; count of bases not matched to a gene: 7. The CDR3 contains 14 residues. The CDR3 DNA sequence: TGCAGCGCGAAGCCGGGACTAGCCTACAATGAGCAGTTCTTC. Translated: CSAKPGLAYNEQFF.

V gene TRBV23-1 combines with J gene TRBJ1-6; TRBD1 might be the D (5 bases). Being an ORF, TRBV23-1 has a function that is uncertain. This CDR3 region has 15 residues. V dropped 6 bases and J dropped 5 bases, with 14 bases sitting between them. Written as DNA, the CDR3 is TGCGCCAGCAGGAGGGGAGGGAAGGATAATTCACCCCTCCACTTT. It codes for CASRRGGKDNSPLHF.

The rearrangement uses TRBV10-3 and TRBJ2-3; 16 bases agree with TRBD2. The J segment lost 2 bases and the V segment lost 10 bases, leaving 3 bases of the junction unmatched. The CDR3 length is 15 residues. The germline V gene encodes CDR1 ENHRY and CDR2 SYGVKD. As DNA, the CDR3 is TGTGCCACAGGGACTAGCGGGAGGGCCACAGATACGCAGTATTTT. Its translation is CATGTSGRATDTQYF.

J is TRBJ1-1 and V is TRBV6-6, with TRBD1 identical over 11 bases. The CDR3 runs to 14 residues. Germline loops: CDR1 MNHNY, CDR2 SVGAGI (reference sequence). V was clipped by 6 bases and J by 0 bases; unmatched bases: 0. CDR3 nucleotides: TGTGCCAGCAGGGGACAGGGGGTGAACACTGAAGCTTTCTTT. It is translated as CASRGQGVNTEAFF.

The chain carries TRBV19 and TRBJ1-4, with a tentative D call TRBD1 (5 bases). V dropped 3 bases and J dropped 3 bases, with 20 bases sitting between them. The CDR3 is 18 residues long. Germline V gene sequence: CDR1 LNHDA, CDR2 SQIVND (reference sequence). CDR3 amino acids: CASSILTRGSAPNEKLFF. CDR3 DNA: TGTGCCAGTAGTATTTTGACGCGGGGGTCGGCACCTAATGAAAAACTGTTTTTT.

This clone was counted a few times. The chain employs TRBV2 and TRBJ1-2; the match to TRBD1 covers 7 bases. This CDR3 has 16 amino acids. Germline assignment: CDR1 SNHLY and CDR2 FYNNEI. J lost 5 bases, V lost 0 bases, and 9 bases had no gene match. CDR3 coding DNA: TGTGCCAGCAGTGAAGCCGGACCCGGGACAGCGTATGGCTACACCTTC. Translating gives CASSEAGPGTAYGYTF.

This clone was seen only a few times. The chain carries TRBV30 and TRBJ1-1; maybe TRBD1 (6 bases). The CDR3 contains 13 residues. Looked up from germline, CDR1 is GTSNPN and CDR2 is SVGIG (reference sequence). Trimming removed 5 bases at V and 1 base at J, with 11 bases between. CDR3 bases: TGTGCCTGGGGGGAAGGGGGGAACACTGAAGCTTTCTTT. Translation: CAWGEGGNTEAFF.

This clone was counted ten times or more. The CDR3 here is CASISRGAPYEQYF. CDR3 coding DNA: TGTGCCAGCATCTCCCGGGGGGCTCCCTACGAGCAGTACTTC. The chain recombines TRBV28 with TRBJ2-7, with D possibly being TRBD2 (7 bases). V was clipped by 7 bases and J by 2 bases, with 15 bases between them. Per the germline V gene, CDR1 is MDHEN and CDR2 is SYDVKM. CDR3 length: 14 residues. Complete variable domain (other parts from reference TRBV28 and TRBJ2-7): DVKVTQSSRYLVKRTGEKVFLECVQDMDHENMFWYRQDPGLGLRLIYFSYDVKMKEKGDIPEGYSVSREKKERFSLILESASTNQTSMYLCASISRGAPYEQYFGPGTRLTVT.

Only a few counts were recorded for this clone. CDR3 sequence reads: CASSEEPRNYGYTF. CDR3 coding DNA: TGTGCCAGCAGTGAAGAACCTAGGAACTATGGCTACACCTTC. This chain connects TRBV6-1 to TRBJ1-2; D call uncertain. This CDR3 has 14 residues. Trimming stripped 1 base from V and 2 bases from J, with 8 bases between. Germline CDR1 MNHNS, CDR2 SASEGT.